This is a list of T cell receptor beta chains from one sample in a study of blood T cell repertoires in COVID-19. This table comes from immunoSEQ multiplex PCR, and its TCRdb copy is limited to in-frame clones, with some not included. Of around 160,000 clones listed, 78% are singletons. Sequenced material: peripheral blood. The origin of the receptors is an elderly woman with acute or convalescent COVID-19. Both conserved end residues are part of each CDR3. The order of the fields is clone size, D gene, J gene, V gene, CDR3 protein, CDR3 DNA. The D gene is left open where the match is weak. Not every row has a clone size; where given, it reads once, few, many or a size class.

>-|TRBD2|TRBJ2-1|TRBV7-8
CASRSRERGTSYNEQFF
TGTGCCAGCAGATCTCGGGAGCGGGGGACCTCCTACAATGAGCAGTTCTTC
>-|-|TRBJ2-1|TRBV30
CGAARYNEQFF
TGTGGGGCAGCCAGATACAATGAGCAGTTCTTC
>-|TRBD1|TRBJ2-2|TRBV14
CASSRWTGPGELFF
TGTGCCAGCAGCCGTTGGACAGGGCCCGGGGAGCTGTTTTTT
>-|TRBD2|TRBJ2-3|TRBV29-1
CSVTLAGGADTQYF
TGCAGCGTTACACTAGCGGGGGGAGCAGATACGCAGTATTTT
>once|-|TRBJ2-7|TRBV21-1
CASSKGGTSGSMEQYF
TGTGCCAGCAGCAAAGGGGGGACTAGCGGGAGTATGGAGCAGTACTTC
>-|TRBD1|TRBJ1-5|TRBV28
CASSFPSGTGAQPQHF
TGTGCCAGCAGTTTCCCTTCCGGGACAGGGGCCCAGCCCCAGCATTTT
>-|-|TRBJ1-1|TRBV10-1
CASSEGRDTEAFF
TGCGCCAGCAGTGAAGGCAGGGACACTGAAGCTTTCTTT
>-|-|TRBJ2-7|TRBV6-5
CASTPGGSHYEQYF
TGTGCCAGCACCCCCGGAGGTTCCCACTACGAGCAGTACTTC
>-|-|TRBJ2-5|TRBV7-8
CASSRGSTGETQYF
TGTGCCAGCAGCCGAGGGAGTACGGGAGAGACCCAGTACTTC
>-|-|TRBJ2-3|TRBV19
CASSIGWGRSTDTQYF
TGTGCCAGTAGTATAGGGTGGGGGCGAAGCACAGATACGCAGTATTTT
>-|-|TRBJ1-2|TRBV12-3/TRBV12-4
CASSLAKQGGYTF
TGTGCCAGCAGTTTAGCAAAACAGGGTGGCTACACCTTC
>once|-|TRBJ1-5|TRBV2
CASSEANSNQPQHF
TGTGCCAGCAGTGAAGCTAATAGCAATCAGCCCCAGCATTTT
>-|-|TRBJ2-1|TRBV11-2
CASVSLGRGLYNEQFF
TGTGCCAGCGTATCCCTCGGGCGGGGCCTTTACAATGAGCAGTTCTTC
>-|-|TRBJ1-2|TRBV12-3/TRBV12-4
CASWGGNYGYTF
TGTGCCAGCTGGGGGGGAAACTATGGCTACACCTTC
>-|-|TRBJ1-1|TRBV9
CASSPPPEDWNTEAFF
TGTGCCAGCAGCCCACCCCCCGAGGACTGGAACACTGAAGCTTTCTTT
>once|-|TRBJ2-5|TRBV6-5
CASDRRETQYF
TGTGCCAGCGACAGGAGGGAGACCCAGTACTTC
>-|TRBD1|TRBJ2-2|TRBV5-8
CASSRRGQGTGELFF
TGTGCCAGCAGCAGAAGGGGACAGGGGACCGGGGAGCTGTTTTTT
>-|-|TRBJ2-7|TRBV23-1
CASSQSRTVPYEQYF
TGCGCCAGCAGTCAATCGAGGACAGTGCCCTACGAGCAGTACTTC
>few|-|TRBJ1-2|TRBV28
CASSLFQGSNYGYTF
TGTGCCAGCAGTTTATTCCAGGGCTCTAACTATGGCTACACCTTC
>-|TRBD2|TRBJ2-3|TRBV24-1
CATSVTAGASSSTDTQYF
TGTGCCACCAGTGTAACTGCGGGAGCCTCCTCCAGCACAGATACGCAGTATTTT
>-|-|TRBJ2-7|TRBV21-1
CAIGQGGSRFEQYF
TGTGCCATCGGTCAGGGAGGTTCTCGGTTCGAGCAGTACTTC
>-|-|TRBJ1-2|TRBV28
CASSSPPGTPNYGYTF
TGTGCCAGCAGTTCGCCCCCAGGAACCCCTAACTATGGCTACACCTTC
>-|-|TRBJ1-5|TRBV2
CASRRDSNQPQHF
TGTGCCAGCAGGCGGGACAGCAATCAGCCCCAGCATTTT
>-|TRBD1|TRBJ1-1|TRBV2
CASSTTGEAFF
TGTGCCAGCAGTACGACAGGGGAAGCTTTCTTT
>once|-|TRBJ2-7|TRBV29-1
CSVGENSYEQYF
TGCAGCGTTGGGGAGAATTCCTACGAGCAGTACTTC
>-|-|TRBJ1-3|TRBV4-1
CASSQDRGGAKLSGNTIYF
TGCGCCAGCAGCCAAGATCGGGGTGGTGCTAAGCTCTCTGGAAACACCATATATTTT
>-|TRBD2|TRBJ2-1|TRBV18
CASSPAGGSYNEQFF
TGTGCCAGCTCACCGGCGGGAGGCTCCTACAATGAGCAGTTCTTC
>-|-|TRBJ2-5|TRBV29-1
CSVEGGQAQETQYF
TGCAGCGTTGAAGGTGGGCAGGCCCAAGAGACCCAGTACTTC
>-|TRBD1|TRBJ2-2|TRBV5-1
CASRPGTGVTGELFF
TGCGCCAGCCGGCCCGGGACAGGGGTCACCGGGGAGCTGTTTTTT
>-|-|TRBJ2-1|TRBV30
CAWASGRLGLNEQFF
TGTGCCTGGGCCTCGGGGAGACTCGGGCTGAATGAGCAGTTCTTC
>once|TRBD2|TRBJ2-3|TRBV5-1
CASSLGLVGSTDTQYF
TGCGCCAGCAGCTTAGGACTAGTAGGGAGCACAGATACGCAGTATTTT
>-|TRBD1|TRBJ2-1|TRBV5-6
CASSLGGQGWYNEQFF
TGTGCCAGCAGCTTGGGTGGACAGGGGTGGTACAATGAGCAGTTCTTC
>-|TRBD2|TRBJ2-2|TRBV14
CASSPAGGRTGELFF
TGTGCCAGCAGCCCAGCTGGCGGGAGGACCGGGGAGCTGTTTTTT
>-|TRBD2|TRBJ2-1|TRBV6-6
CASSGGGTYNEQFF
TGTGCCAGCAGTGGGGGGGGGACCTACAATGAGCAGTTCTTC
>-|-|TRBJ1-1|TRBV7-8
CASSLGRATEAFF
TGTGCCAGCAGCTTAGGCAGGGCCACTGAAGCTTTCTTT
>-|-|TRBJ1-5|TRBV28
CASSRGVDGQPQHF
TGTGCCAGCAGTAGGGGCGTTGATGGGCAGCCCCAGCATTTT
>medium-sized|-|TRBJ2-1|TRBV27
CASSLSAGVDEQFF
TGTGCCAGCAGTTTAAGTGCAGGGGTCGATGAGCAGTTCTTC
>once|-|TRBJ2-4|TRBV18
CASSPLPHKIPGNSQYF
TGTGCCAGCTCACCCCTCCCACACAAGATACCAGGGAACTCCCAGTACTTC
>-|-|TRBJ2-1|TRBV28
CASSFGADLDNEQFF
TGTGCCAGCAGTTTTGGAGCGGACCTGGACAATGAGCAGTTCTTC
>-|-|TRBJ1-5|TRBV19
CASSIGVGARPQHF
TGTGCCAGTAGTATAGGTGTGGGGGCAAGGCCCCAGCATTTT
>-|TRBD1|TRBJ1-4|TRBV6-5
CASSYFSGTGNEKLFF
TGTGCCAGCAGTTACTTCTCCGGGACAGGGAATGAAAAACTGTTTTTT
>few|-|TRBJ1-1|TRBV6-5
CASSFRGTEAFF
TGTGCCAGCAGTTTTCGAGGCACTGAAGCTTTCTTT
>once|-|TRBJ2-5|TRBV18
CASSPPSRETQYF
TGTGCCAGCTCACCACCTTCGCGAGAGACCCAGTACTTC
>-|TRBD1|TRBJ1-1|TRBV18
CASSPGTGLEAFF
TGTGCCAGCTCACCAGGGACAGGGCTTGAAGCTTTCTTT
>-|-|TRBJ2-1|TRBV7-3
CASSKSPVVQEQFF
TGTGCCAGCAGCAAGTCCCCAGTGGTGCAGGAGCAGTTCTTC
>-|-|TRBJ2-7|TRBV11-2
CASSLDLAMTREQYF
TGTGCCAGCAGCTTAGATCTGGCTATGACTCGGGAGCAGTACTTC
>-|-|TRBJ1-4|TRBV14
CASSPHQGRNEKLFF
TGTGCCAGCAGCCCCCATCAAGGGAGAAATGAAAAACTGTTTTTT
>few|-|TRBJ1-5|TRBV3-1/TRBV3-2
CASSQDQGNQPQHF
TGTGCCAGCAGCCAAGATCAGGGGAATCAGCCCCAGCATTTT
>-|TRBD1|TRBJ2-2|TRBV6-5
CASSPGTGGIGELFF
TGTGCCAGCAGTCCCGGGACAGGGGGGATCGGGGAGCTGTTTTTT
>-|-|TRBJ2-3|TRBV28
CASSLPPGRGFTQYF
TGTGCCAGCAGTTTACCCCCCGGACGGGGGTTTACGCAGTATTTT
>-|-|TRBJ1-5|TRBV6-5
CASRQTGPQPQHF
TGTGCCAGCAGGCAGACAGGCCCCCAGCCCCAGCATTTT
>-|-|TRBJ1-1|TRBV30
CAWSKTGKTEAFF
TGTGCCTGGAGTAAAACAGGGAAGACTGAAGCTTTCTTT
>-|-|TRBJ2-5|TRBV2
CASSAQVETQYF
TGTGCCAGCAGCGCGCAGGTGGAGACCCAGTACTTC
>-|-|TRBJ2-2|TRBV19
CASNFAGTGELFF
TGTGCCAGTAATTTTGCCGGGACCGGGGAGCTGTTTTTT